The 21 T cell receptor beta chains in this list originate from one sample, sequenced in a study of blood T cell repertoires in COVID-19. The repertoire was sequenced with immunoSEQ multiplex PCR; TCRdb's copy has only in-frame clones and lacks some. The table has 120,000 or so clones, approximately 90% seen once. The specimen was peripheral blood. The receptors were gathered from a human donor in a cohort sampled during active COVID-19.

This chain's CDR3 is CASSPTVGTLIIEQYF. The CDR3 coding sequence is TGTGCCAGCAGCCCCACAGTTGGGACACTTATTATCGAGCAGTACTTC. This rearrangement joins TRBV11-2 to TRBJ2-7; weak D call: TRBD1 (6 bases). The CDR3 spans 16 residues. Trimming took off 5 bases at V and 6 bases at J, with 23 bases between the two ends. The germline CDR1 and CDR2 sequences are SGHAT and FQNNGV.

The chain joins TRBV4-1 to TRBJ2-3, with a tentative D call TRBD2 (5 bases). V lost 1 base and J lost 0, with 14 bases in between. Germline lookup yields CDR1 MGHRA and CDR2 YSYEKL. The CDR3 covers 17 residues. CDR3 protein: CASSQVSGRSSTDTQYF. DNA for the CDR3: TGCGCCAGCAGCCAAGTAAGCGGACGCTCTAGCACAGATACGCAGTATTTT.

The chain couples TRBV6-6 to TRBJ1-6; 7 bases map to TRBD1. The CDR3 loop spans 14 amino acids. Germline trimming cut 2 bases from V and 9 bases from J; bases unmatched to any gene: 4. Germline CDR1 reads MNHNY; CDR2 reads SVGAGI (reference sequence). This CDR3 reads CASSYDRVFSPLHF. For the CDR3, the DNA is TGTGCCAGCAGTTACGACAGGGTTTTTTCACCCCTCCACTTT.

The CDR3 DNA reads as TGTGCCAGCTCACAGGCGGGAGGGCCGTACGAGCAGTACTTC. Residues: CASSQAGGPYEQYF. The gene calls are TRBV18 and TRBJ2-7; 9 bases align to TRBD2. The CDR3 is 14 amino acids. Per germline, CDR1 KGHSH and CDR2 LQKENI. J gave up 4 bases and V 4 bases, and 5 bases lay outside the gene matches. Based on the CDR3 plus reference TRBV18 and TRBJ2-7, the full variable domain is NAGVMQNPRHLVRRRGQEARLRCSPMKGHSHVYWYRQLPEEGLKFMVYLQKENIIDESGMPKERFSAEFPKEGPSILRIQQVVRGDSAAYFCASSQAGGPYEQYFGPGTRLTVT.

This CDR3 is CASSALRLAVPSTDTQYF. The CDR3, as DNA: TGTGCCAGCAGTGCCTTAAGACTAGCGGTCCCTAGCACAGATACGCAGTATTTT. This chain uses TRBV28 with TRBJ2-3; 9 bases line up with TRBD2. The CDR3 contains 18 residues. CDR1 and CDR2 (germline): MDHEN, SYDVKM. The ends lost 5 bases at V and 0 bases at J; junction bases unmatched: 12.

The CDR3 bases are TGCGCCAGCAGTCGGTTGGAGGGGGCGCTGAGTGGAACTGAAGCTTTCTTT. Residues: CASSRLEGALSGTEAFF. J is TRBJ1-1 and V is TRBV5-1, with 7 bases lining up with TRBD1. CDR1 SGHRS and CDR2 YFSETQ come from the germline V gene. V lost 5 bases, J lost 5 bases, and 18 bases stayed unmatched. This CDR3 region has 17 residues.

The chain has TRBV2 and TRBJ1-5; possibly TRBD1 for D (6 bases). The CDR3 is 15 residues long. Germline values: CDR1 SNHLY, CDR2 FYNNEI. Trimming pared 6 bases from V and 3 bases from J, leaving 15 bases between. CDR3 nucleotides: TGTGCCAGCAGGGACCGGGACAACAACAATCAGCCCCAGCATTTT. It specifies CASRDRDNNNQPQHF. The full variable domain, rest sourced from reference TRBV2 and TRBJ1-5, is EPEVTQTPSHQVTQMGQEVILRCVPISNHLYFYWYRQILGQKVEFLVSFYNNEISEKSEIFDDQFSVERPDGSNFTLKIRSTKLEDSAMYFCASRDRDNNNQPQHFGDGTRLSIL.

The chain is built from TRBV6-5 and TRBJ2-5; 9 nucleotides align to TRBD1. The CDR3 runs to 15 residues. Germline lookup yields CDR1 MNHEY and CDR2 SVGAGI. The J segment lost 5 bases and the V segment lost 0 bases, leaving 4 bases of the junction unmatched. The DNA for the CDR3 is TGTGCCAGCAGTTACTCTTGGGACAGGGTTGAGACCCAGTACTTC. As protein: CASSYSWDRVETQYF.

J is TRBJ2-7 and V is TRBV4-1; D is unresolved. The germline V gene has CDR1 MGHRA and CDR2 YSYEKL. The CDR3 has 13 amino acids. The V gene lost 1 base and the J gene lost 13 bases, with 17 bases spanning the gap. The CDR3, as DNA: TGCGCCAGCAGCCAAGTGGCGGATCTCCTCCCCTACTTC. It specifies CASSQVADLLPYF.

V usage is TRBV5-4 and J usage is TRBJ2-1, with TRBD2 identical over 11 bases. V shed 0 bases, J shed 5 bases, and the junction held 1 base outside the gene matches. CDR3 length: 15 residues. Germline V lookup: CDR1 SGHNT, CDR2 YYREEE (reference sequence). The CDR3 DNA is TGTGCCAGCAGCTTGGATAGCGGGAGGGACAATGAGCAGTTCTTC. This gives the protein CASSLDSGRDNEQFF.

The V and J genes are TRBV6-5 and TRBJ2-5, with TRBD2 matching over 10 bases. Germline V lookup: CDR1 MNHEY, CDR2 SVGAGI. The V segment lost 7 bases and the J segment 1 base; nucleotides outside the gene matches: 6. This CDR3 comprises 15 residues. The CDR3 bases are TGTGCCAGCACCCCCCTAGCGGGGGTCCAAGAGACCCAGTACTTC. This gives the protein CASTPLAGVQETQYF.

DNA for the CDR3: TGTGCCAGCAGCAAATCTTACAGGGTTGACTCCTACGAGCAGTACTTC. This gives the protein CASSKSYRVDSYEQYF. The chain employs TRBV7-9 and TRBJ2-7; D may be TRBD1 (6 bases). The CDR3 is made up of 16 amino acids. Trimming took off 5 bases at V and 0 bases at J, with 17 bases between the two ends. From germline, CDR1 is SEHNR and CDR2 FQNEAQ (reference sequence).

This clone was detected once. The chain carries TRBV4-1 and TRBJ1-1, with D unresolved. CDR3 size: 14 residues. V lost 3 bases and J 1 base, leaving 9 bases between the germline ends. CDR1 and CDR2 from the germline V gene are MGHRA and YSYEKL. The DNA for the CDR3 is TGCGCCAGCAGCCAGCCGGGTGGGAACACTGAAGCTTTCTTT. Protein sequence: CASSQPGGNTEAFF.

The chain is built from TRBV28 and TRBJ2-7, with TRBD1 identical over 12 bases. The CDR3 consists of 15 residues. CDR1 and CDR2 (germline): MDHEN, SYDVKM. Unmatched junction bases numbered 10, after V lost 5 bases and J lost 8 bases. CDR3 nucleotides: TGTGCCAGCAGTGCTACGGGACAGGGGGCGCTGAAGCAGTACTTC. Its protein product is CASSATGQGALKQYF. The full variable domain, completed using reference TRBV28 and TRBJ2-7, is DVKVTQSSRYLVKRTGEKVFLECVQDMDHENMFWYRQDPGLGLRLIYFSYDVKMKEKGDIPEGYSVSREKKERFSLILESASTNQTSMYLCASSATGQGALKQYFGPGTRLTVT.

The chain couples TRBV27 to TRBJ2-7, with TRBD1 matching 7 bases. The germline V gene has CDR1 MNHEY and CDR2 SMNVEV (reference sequence). V was clipped by 4 bases and J by 2 bases; unmatched bases: 8. CDR3 length: 15 residues. CDR3 loop: CASSSWDRLTYEQYF. DNA of the CDR3: TGTGCCAGCAGTTCATGGGACAGATTGACCTACGAGCAGTACTTC.

The chain has TRBV28 and TRBJ1-1; D unclear. CDR1 is MDHEN, CDR2 SYDVKM, per germline. The CDR3 is 12 amino acids. V dropped 1 base and J dropped 5 bases, with 5 bases sitting between them. The CDR3 sequence: CASSLSQTEAFF. DNA for the CDR3: TGTGCCAGCAGTTTATCCCAGACTGAAGCTTTCTTT. Using reference TRBV28 and TRBJ1-1 for the parts outside the CDR3, the full variable domain is DVKVTQSSRYLVKRTGEKVFLECVQDMDHENMFWYRQDPGLGLRLIYFSYDVKMKEKGDIPEGYSVSREKKERFSLILESASTNQTSMYLCASSLSQTEAFFGQGTRLTVV.

This clone was counted once. The chain uses TRBV6-6 and TRBJ1-5, with D unresolved. V lost 2 bases and J lost 7, with 12 bases in between. Germline CDR1 MNHNY, CDR2 SVGAGI (reference sequence). The CDR3 is made up of 14 amino acids. The DNA for the CDR3 is TGTGCCAGCAGTTACATGGAACTAGAACAGCCCCAGCATTTT. Its translation: CASSYMELEQPQHF.

Only a few counts were recorded for this clone. This chain links TRBV10-3 with TRBJ2-3; possibly TRBD2 for D (6 bases). The V end lost 10 bases, the J end lost 2 bases, and 25 bases lay between the germline ends. This CDR3 has 17 amino acids. CDR1 ENHRY and CDR2 SYGVKD come from the germline V gene. The CDR3 nucleotides are TGTGCCACCTCACCCGGCAGGGCGGGGTCCGACACAGATACGCAGTATTTT. It is translated as CATSPGRAGSDTDTQYF.

This chain joins TRBV9 and TRBJ2-5; D unresolved. CDR3 length: 13 amino acids. CDR1 is SGDLS and CDR2 is YYNGEE in the germline V gene. Trimming left V 3 bases short and J 2 bases short, with 8 bases between. CDR3 DNA sequence: TGTGCCAGCAGCGGTACACCTCAAGAGACCCAGTACTTC. Protein product: CASSGTPQETQYF. The variable domain in full, with the rest retrieved from reference TRBV9 and TRBJ2-5, is DSGVTQTPKHLITATGQRVTLRCSPRSGDLSVYWYQQSLDQGLQFLIQYYNGEERAKGNILERFSAQQFPDLHSELNLSSLELGDSALYFCASSGTPQETQYFGPGTRLLVL.

The chain is built from TRBV9 and TRBJ2-7, with 8 bases that match TRBD2. Germline values: CDR1 SGDLS, CDR2 YYNGEE. The CDR3 has 14 amino acids. Losses at the gene ends were 2 bases for V and 3 bases for J; bases not matched to a gene: 4. CDR3 coding DNA: TGTGCCAGCAGCGTGGTAGCGGGAAGCTACGAGCAGTACTTC. Translating gives CASSVVAGSYEQYF.

This chain connects TRBV18 to TRBJ2-7; the match to TRBD2 covers 8 bases. J lost 0 bases, V lost 2 bases, and 9 bases had no gene match. The CDR3 length is 17 residues. CDR1 KGHSH and CDR2 LQKENI come from the germline V gene. The CDR3 DNA follows: TGTGCCAGCTCACCAAGGAGCGGGAGTCGTAGCTCCTACGAGCAGTACTTC. It encodes CASSPRSGSRSSYEQYF.